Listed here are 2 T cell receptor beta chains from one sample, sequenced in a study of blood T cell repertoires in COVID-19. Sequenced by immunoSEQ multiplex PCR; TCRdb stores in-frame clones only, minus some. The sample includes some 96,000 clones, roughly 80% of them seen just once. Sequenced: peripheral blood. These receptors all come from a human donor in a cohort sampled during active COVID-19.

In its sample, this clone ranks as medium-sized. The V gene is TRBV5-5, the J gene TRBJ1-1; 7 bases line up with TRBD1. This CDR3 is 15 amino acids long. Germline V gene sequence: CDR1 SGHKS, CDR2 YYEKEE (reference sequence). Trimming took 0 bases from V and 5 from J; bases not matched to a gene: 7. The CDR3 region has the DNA TGTGCCAGCAGCTTGGAGCAGGGGGTGAGGACTGAAGCTTTCTTT. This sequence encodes CASSLEQGVRTEAFF.

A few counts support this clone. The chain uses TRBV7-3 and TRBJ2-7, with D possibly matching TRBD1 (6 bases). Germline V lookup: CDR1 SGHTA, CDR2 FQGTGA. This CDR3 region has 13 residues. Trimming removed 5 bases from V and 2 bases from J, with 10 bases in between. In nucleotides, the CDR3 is TGTGCCAGCAGCCCGACAGGACCCTACGAGCAGTACTTC. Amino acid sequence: CASSPTGPYEQYF.